Below, 24 T cell receptor beta chains from the same sample are listed, as sequenced in a study of T cell repertoires in cytomegalovirus infection. No antigen has been assigned to these receptors. MiXCR was run by TCRdb on the reads, yielding one entry per CDR3 protein. The sample lists about 770,000 distinct CDR3 sequences, about 29% seen once, with 13% in the top ten. This sample comprised cultured CD8+ T cells from PBMCs, obtained from culture after CMV antigen stimulation. These receptors were taken from a human donor in good health (CMV status not recorded). Some clones in this sample may be carry-over from other donors' samples.

This chain joins TRBV6-4 and TRBJ2-1, with no clear D. Trimming shortened V by 6 bases and J by 5 bases, and 20 bases separated the two germline ends. This CDR3 spans 16 amino acids. Germline V lookup: CDR1 MRHNA, CDR2 SNTAGT. The CDR3 loop reads CASSPAWASRNNEQFF. In nucleotides, the CDR3 is TGTGCCAGCAGCCCAGCCTGGGCTTCACGTAACAATGAGCAGTTCTTC.

The CDR3 DNA reads as TGTGCCAGCAGTCCAACCGGGGGAAGGTATCAGCCCCAGCATTTT. Translation gives CASSPTGGRYQPQHF. V gene TRBV27 combines with J gene TRBJ1-5; the D gene is possibly TRBD1 (5 bases). Germline V gene data show CDR1 as MNHEY and CDR2 as SMNVEV (reference sequence). Trimming removed 5 bases from V and 5 bases from J, with 16 bases in between. The CDR3 covers 15 residues.

CDR3 coding DNA: TGCGCCAGCAGCCAGTTGACGGGAAGCACAGATACGCAGTATTTT. This sequence encodes CASSQLTGSTDTQYF. The chain carries TRBV4-1 and TRBJ2-3; a weak D match, TRBD2 (5 bases). Germline V gene data show CDR1 as MGHRA and CDR2 as YSYEKL. This CDR3 region has 15 residues. V was clipped by 3 bases and J by 0 bases, with 10 bases between them.

The chain links TRBV12-3 or TRBV12-4 to TRBJ2-7; possibly TRBD1 for D (6 bases). The CDR3 has 13 amino acids. Trimming stripped 5 bases from V and 3 bases from J, with 11 bases between. The CDR3 nucleotides are TGTGCCAGCAGTCCCCGACAGGACTACGAGCAGTACTTC. As protein: CASSPRQDYEQYF.

The V gene is TRBV7-3, the J gene TRBJ2-3; D unclear. Germline values: CDR1 SGHTA, CDR2 FQGTGA. The ends were cut back, 3 bases at V and 2 bases at J, with 6 bases in the middle. The length of the CDR3 is 13 residues. The CDR3 loop is CASSLDATDTQYF. The CDR3 DNA is TGTGCCAGCAGCTTGGATGCCACAGATACGCAGTATTTT.

This chain joins TRBV5-5 and TRBJ2-1; tentative D call: TRBD2 (5 bases). V was shortened by 4 bases and J by 3 bases, with 11 bases between the two germline ends. Germline lookup yields CDR1 SGHKS and CDR2 YYEKEE (reference sequence). The CDR3 runs to 14 residues. The CDR3 DNA follows: TGTGCCAGCAGCCCTGGGAGTTTCTACAATGAGCAGTTCTTC. Its protein is CASSPGSFYNEQFF.

This chain links TRBV7-9 with TRBJ1-2; possibly TRBD1 for D (5 bases). The V end was cut by 3 bases, the J end by 5 bases, with 22 bases between. The CDR3 has 17 residues. Germline V gene data show CDR1 as SEHNR and CDR2 as FQNEAQ (reference sequence). The DNA of the CDR3 is TGTGCCAGCAGCTTCAAGGGTCCGGTGCAGGGTTTTTATGGCTACACCTTC. This sequence encodes CASSFKGPVQGFYGYTF.

The sample holds many counts of this clonotype. The chain is built from TRBV12-3 or TRBV12-4 and TRBJ1-2; weak D call: TRBD1 (5 bases). The CDR3 runs to 14 residues. Trimming pared 5 bases from V and 3 bases from J, leaving 13 bases between. The CDR3 reads CASSPGGLYYGYTF. CDR3 nucleotide sequence: TGTGCCAGCAGTCCCGGGGGACTGTACTATGGCTACACCTTC.

CDR3 sequence: CASSLTPGGNTEAFF. CDR3 coding DNA: TGTGCCAGCAGCTTAACGCCAGGGGGGAACACTGAAGCTTTCTTT. The chain couples TRBV7-3 to TRBJ1-1, with 7 bases lining up with TRBD1. V lost 0 bases and J lost 1; bases outside the gene matches: 2. CDR1 and CDR2 from the germline V gene are SGHTA and FQGTGA. The CDR3 contains 15 residues.

This clonotype has just a few counts. This CDR3 is CASSESPGVPYEQYF. CDR3 sequence (DNA): TGTGCCAGCAGTGAATCCCCGGGGGTTCCCTACGAGCAGTACTTC. This chain uses TRBV2 with TRBJ2-7; perhaps TRBD2 as D (6 bases). From germline, CDR1 is SNHLY and CDR2 FYNNEI. The CDR3 contains 15 residues. V was trimmed by 2 bases and J by 2 bases, leaving 13 bases between them.

DNA of the CDR3: TGTGCCAGCAAGGTTCGGGGCTACAATGAGCAGTTCTTC. This translates into CASKVRGYNEQFF. This chain joins TRBV6-1 and TRBJ2-1; TRBD2 might be the D (5 bases). Germline V gene sequence: CDR1 MNHNS, CDR2 SASEGT. The CDR3 consists of 13 residues. The V end lost 7 bases, the J end lost 3 bases, and 10 bases lay between the germline ends.

The gene calls are TRBV2 and TRBJ2-4, with unresolved D. V was trimmed by 3 bases and J by 6 bases, leaving 9 bases between them. Per the germline V gene, CDR1 is SNHLY and CDR2 is FYNNEI. The CDR3 consists of 13 residues. CDR3 bases: TGTGCCAGCAGTGATTTCCGGCGAAACATTCAGTACTTC. Translating gives CASSDFRRNIQYF.

This clonotype was detected only a few times. The gene calls are TRBV7-9 and TRBJ2-7; D is tentatively TRBD1 or TRBD2 (5 bases each). V lost 0 bases and J 4 bases, leaving 7 bases between the germline ends. Germline lookup yields CDR1 SEHNR and CDR2 FQNEAQ (reference sequence). The CDR3 runs 13 residues. The CDR3 DNA follows: TGTGCCAGCAGCTTAGCGGGGGAGTACGAGCAGTACGTC. This translates into CASSLAGEYEQYV.

This clonotype came up a few times. This chain uses TRBV2 with TRBJ2-1; tentative D call: TRBD1 (5 bases). Germline CDR1 and CDR2: SNHLY and FYNNEI. V lost 0 bases to trimming and J lost 0 bases, with 12 bases between them. This CDR3 has 17 amino acids. The CDR3 DNA is TGTGCCAGCAGTGAAGCGCGGTCAGGGCACTCCTACAATGAGCAGTTCTTC. The encoded protein is CASSEARSGHSYNEQFF.

The rearrangement uses TRBV10-2 and TRBJ1-3; D not resolved. The CDR3 sequence is 16 residues long. Trimming took 2 bases from V and 5 from J, leaving 16 bases between them. Looked up from germline, CDR1 is WSHSY and CDR2 is SAAADI. CDR3 residues: CASSETAWLRRNTIYF. The CDR3 nucleotides are TGCGCCAGCAGTGAGACAGCCTGGCTCCGTCGAAACACCATATATTTT.

The V and J genes are TRBV24-1 and TRBJ2-1; possibly TRBD1 for D (7 bases). V dropped 4 bases and J dropped 9 bases, with 12 bases sitting between them. CDR1 is KGHDR and CDR2 is SFDVKD in the germline V gene. CDR3 size: 13 residues. Here the CDR3 reads CATSDAGGPEQFF. CDR3 sequence (DNA): TGTGCCACCAGTGACGCAGGGGGGCCTGAGCAGTTCTTC.

This clonotype was observed a few times. The rearrangement joins TRBV12-3 or TRBV12-4 to TRBJ1-1; a possible D gene is TRBD1 (5 bases). CDR3 length equals 14 residues. V was shortened by 8 bases and J by 2 bases, with 15 bases between the two germline ends. CDR3 in DNA: TGTGCCAGCTCCGCCGCGGGGGACAACACTGAAGCTTTCTTT. It is translated as CASSAAGDNTEAFF.

The J gene is TRBJ2-1, the V gene TRBV12-3 or TRBV12-4; the D is unclear. The CDR3 spans 16 residues. Between the trimmed V and J ends, which lost 5 bases and 4 bases, there was a span of 18 bases. The CDR3 protein is CASSPPEWLGYNEQFF. CDR3 DNA sequence: TGTGCCAGCAGTCCCCCGGAGTGGCTCGGTTACAATGAGCAGTTCTTC.

This clonotype was seen a handful of times. CDR3 sequence (DNA): TGTGCCAGCAGCGTAGACTCCCTGACGGGAACCCAGTATTTT. Its protein product is CASSVDSLTGTQYF. The rearrangement uses TRBV9 and TRBJ2-3, with D possibly matching TRBD2 (5 bases). The V end lost 0 bases, the J end lost 12 bases, and 17 bases lay between the germline ends. This CDR3 spans 14 amino acids. The germline CDR1 and CDR2 sequences are SGDLS and YYNGEE.

V is TRBV20-1 and J is TRBJ1-5; D remains unclear. This CDR3 has 12 residues. Germline CDR1 is DFQATT and CDR2 is SNEGSKA (reference sequence). V shed 5 bases and J shed 3 bases, with 8 bases lying between them. CDR3: CSALPVNQPQHF. Here the CDR3 DNA reads TGCAGTGCTCTTCCGGTCAATCAGCCCCAGCATTTT.

This clonotype occurred once. The V gene is TRBV27, the J gene TRBJ2-7; D possibly uses TRBD1 or TRBD2 (5 bases each). This CDR3 is 15 amino acids long. Germline-derived CDR1 and CDR2 are MNHEY and SMNVEV (reference sequence). V shed 0 bases and J shed 5 bases, with 14 bases lying between them. The CDR3 DNA follows: TGTGCCAGCAGTTTATCGGGGGACGGATCCCACGAGCAGTACTTC. This sequence encodes CASSLSGDGSHEQYF.

The chain links TRBV19 to TRBJ1-1; TRBD1 might be the D (5 bases). The CDR3 is 10 amino acids. With 8 bases removed from V and 10 bases from J, the gap between germline ends came to 11 bases. Germline V gene sequence: CDR1 LNHDA, CDR2 SQIVND (reference sequence). CDR3 sequence: CASWGGRAFF. The CDR3 nucleotides read TGTGCCAGTTGGGGCGGGAGAGCTTTCTTT.

This clonotype was recorded at least ten times. The chain uses TRBV7-8 and TRBJ2-5; TRBD1 might be the D (5 bases). V shed 1 base and J shed 0 bases, with 12 bases lying between them. CDR1 SGHVS and CDR2 FQNEAQ come from the germline V gene. The CDR3 length is 16 residues. The chain's CDR3 is CASSLGSTGHQETQYF. The CDR3 DNA follows: TGTGCCAGCAGCTTAGGGTCAACAGGACACCAAGAGACCCAGTACTTC.

This clonotype occurred a few times. V gene TRBV7-9 combines with J gene TRBJ1-2; a possible D gene is TRBD1 (6 bases). The CDR3 has 16 amino acids. V lost 3 bases and J lost 3, with 17 bases in between. CDR1 and CDR2 (germline): SEHNR, FQNEAQ (reference sequence). The CDR3 protein is CASSLSDRTRDYGYTF. CDR3 nucleotide sequence: TGTGCCAGCAGCTTGTCAGACAGGACCCGCGACTATGGCTACACCTTC.